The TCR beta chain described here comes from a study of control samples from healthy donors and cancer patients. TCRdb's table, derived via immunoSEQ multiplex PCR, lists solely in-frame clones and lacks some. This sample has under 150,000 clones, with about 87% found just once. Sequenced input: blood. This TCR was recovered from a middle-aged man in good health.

The CDR3 nucleotides are TGTGCCAGCGGCCTCCAGACAGGGGGAGGTTCACCCCTCCACTTT. This codes for CASGLQTGGGSPLHF. This chain links TRBV11-2 with TRBJ1-6; 9 bases line up with TRBD1. CDR3 size: 15 residues. CDR1 is SGHAT and CDR2 is FQNNGV in the germline V gene. J was trimmed by 9 bases and V by 8 bases; bases with no gene match: 11. Looking up the rest from reference TRBV11-2 and TRBJ1-6 gives the full variable domain: EAGVAQSPRYKIIEKRQSVAFWCNPISGHATLYWYQQILGQGPKLLIQFQNNGVVDDSQLPKDRFSAERLKGVDSTLKIQPAKLEDSAVYLCASGLQTGGGSPLHFGNGTRLTVT.